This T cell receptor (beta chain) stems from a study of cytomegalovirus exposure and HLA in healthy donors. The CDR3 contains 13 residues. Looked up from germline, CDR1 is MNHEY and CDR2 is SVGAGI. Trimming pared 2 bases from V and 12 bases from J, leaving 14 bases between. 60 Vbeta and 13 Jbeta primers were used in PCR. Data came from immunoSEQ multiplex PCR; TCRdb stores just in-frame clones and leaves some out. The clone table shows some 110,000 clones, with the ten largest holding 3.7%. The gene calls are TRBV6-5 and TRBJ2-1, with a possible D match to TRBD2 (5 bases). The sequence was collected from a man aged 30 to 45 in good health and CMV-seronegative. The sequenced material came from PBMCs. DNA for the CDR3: TGTGCCAGCAGTTACAATGGGGAGTTGGGGCAGTTCTTC. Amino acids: CASSYNGELGQFF.